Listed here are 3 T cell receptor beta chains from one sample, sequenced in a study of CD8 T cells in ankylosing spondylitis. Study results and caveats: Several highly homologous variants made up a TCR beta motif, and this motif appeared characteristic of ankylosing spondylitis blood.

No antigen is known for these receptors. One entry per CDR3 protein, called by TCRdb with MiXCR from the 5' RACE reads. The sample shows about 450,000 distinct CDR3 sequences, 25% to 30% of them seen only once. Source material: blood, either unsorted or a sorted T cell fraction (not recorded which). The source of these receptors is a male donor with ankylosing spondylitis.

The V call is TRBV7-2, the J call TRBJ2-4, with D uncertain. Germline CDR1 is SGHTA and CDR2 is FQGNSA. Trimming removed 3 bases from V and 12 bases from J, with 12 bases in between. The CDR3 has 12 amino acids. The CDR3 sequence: CASSFYSRSQYF. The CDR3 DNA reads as TGTGCCAGCAGCTTCTACAGTCGGTCTCAGTACTTC.

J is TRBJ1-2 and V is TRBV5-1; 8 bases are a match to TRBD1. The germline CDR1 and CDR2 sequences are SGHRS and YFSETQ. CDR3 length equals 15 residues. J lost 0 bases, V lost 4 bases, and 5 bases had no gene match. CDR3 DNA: TGCGCCAGCAGCCCGGGGACAGGTCCTAACTATGGCTACACCTTC. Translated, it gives CASSPGTGPNYGYTF.

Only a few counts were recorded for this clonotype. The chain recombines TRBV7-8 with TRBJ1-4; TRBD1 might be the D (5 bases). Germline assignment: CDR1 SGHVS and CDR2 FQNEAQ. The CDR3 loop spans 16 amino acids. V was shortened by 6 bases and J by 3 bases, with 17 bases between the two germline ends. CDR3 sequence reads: CASSPSPQGSNEKLFF. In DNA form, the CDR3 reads TGTGCCAGCAGTCCCTCGCCGCAGGGCTCTAATGAAAAACTGTTTTTT. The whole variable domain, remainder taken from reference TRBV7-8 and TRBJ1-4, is GAGVSQSPRYKVAKRGQDVALRCDPISGHVSLFWYQQALGQGPEFLTYFQNEAQLDKSGLPSDRFFAERPEGSVSTLKIQRTQQEDSAVYLCASSPSPQGSNEKLFFGSGTQLSVL.